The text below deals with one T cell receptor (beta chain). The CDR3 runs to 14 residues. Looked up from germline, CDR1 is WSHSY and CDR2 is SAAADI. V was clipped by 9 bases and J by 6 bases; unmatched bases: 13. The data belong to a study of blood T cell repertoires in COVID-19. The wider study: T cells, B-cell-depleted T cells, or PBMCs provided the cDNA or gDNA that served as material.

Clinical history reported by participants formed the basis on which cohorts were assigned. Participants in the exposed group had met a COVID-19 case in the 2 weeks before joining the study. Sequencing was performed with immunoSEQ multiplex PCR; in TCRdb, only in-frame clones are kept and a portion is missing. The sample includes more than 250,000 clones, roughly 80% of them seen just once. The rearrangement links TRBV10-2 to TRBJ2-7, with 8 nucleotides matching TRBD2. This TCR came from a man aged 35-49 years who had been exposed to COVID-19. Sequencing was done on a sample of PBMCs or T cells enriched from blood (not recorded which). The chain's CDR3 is CASSVGGDRSEQYF. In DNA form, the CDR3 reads TGCGCCAGTTCCGTCGGGGGGGACCGCTCCGAGCAGTACTTC.